This entry lists 7 T cell receptor beta chains sequenced from one sample in a study of blood T cell repertoires in COVID-19. Using immunoSEQ multiplex PCR, the repertoire was profiled, and TCRdb retains in-frame clones only, with some absent. The data contain about 230,000 clones, approximately 82% of them singletons. Specimen: peripheral blood. The receptors derive from a woman aged 65 to 85 with active or convalescent COVID-19.

V is TRBV7-5 and J is TRBJ2-1; TRBD2 is taken as the D call from the table, unchecked against the DNA. TRBV7-5 has pseudogene status. The CDR3 spans 16 residues. CDR3: CARSSDLAGSYNEQFF. The CDR3 DNA sequence: TGTGCCAGAAGCTCAGATCTAGCGGGTTCCTACAATGAGCAGTTCTTC.

J is TRBJ1-4 and V is TRBV10-3; the D is unclear. The CDR3 runs 15 residues. The germline V gene has CDR1 ENHRY and CDR2 SYGVKD. Trimming cost V 2 bases and J 0 bases, with 7 bases left between them. The CDR3 DNA reads as TGTGCCATCAGTGAGAACAGAGCAACTAATGAAAAACTGTTTTTT. It encodes CAISENRATNEKLFF.

This clone was observed once. The chain is built from TRBV28 and TRBJ2-5; TRBD2 is a possible D gene (5 bases). With 4 bases removed from V and 5 bases from J, the gap between germline ends came to 8 bases. This CDR3 comprises 12 residues. CDR1 is MDHEN and CDR2 is SYDVKM in the germline V gene. CDR3 sequence reads: CASSSRGETQYF. The CDR3 DNA sequence: TGTGCCAGCAGTTCCCGAGGGGAGACCCAGTACTTC. The full variable domain, in which reference TRBV28 and TRBJ2-5 provide the parts outside the CDR3, is DVKVTQSSRYLVKRTGEKVFLECVQDMDHENMFWYRQDPGLGLRLIYFSYDVKMKEKGDIPEGYSVSREKKERFSLILESASTNQTSMYLCASSSRGETQYFGPGTRLLVL.

This chain links TRBV14 with TRBJ1-1, with D unresolved. The CDR3 is made up of 13 amino acids. The germline V and J ends were trimmed by 4 bases and 0 bases, with 6 bases remaining between them. Germline loops: CDR1 SGHDN, CDR2 FVKESK. CDR3 amino acids: CASSPRLNTEAFF. CDR3 nucleotides: TGTGCCAGCAGCCCGCGGTTGAACACTGAAGCTTTCTTT. Variable domain in full (rest from reference TRBV14 and TRBJ1-1): EAGVTQFPSHSVIEKGQTVTLRCDPISGHDNLYWYRRVMGKEIKFLLHFVKESKQDESGMPNNRFLAERTGGTYSTLKVQPAELEDSGVYFCASSPRLNTEAFFGQGTRLTVV.

This sequence joins TRBV19 and TRBJ2-3; D unresolved. The CDR3 covers 16 residues. Between the trimmed V and J ends, which lost 5 bases and 0 bases, there was a span of 15 bases. The germline V gene has CDR1 LNHDA and CDR2 SQIVND (reference sequence). The chain's CDR3 is CASSVSIASSTDTQYF. For the CDR3, the DNA is TGTGCCAGTAGTGTCTCGATAGCCTCTAGCACAGATACGCAGTATTTT.

J is TRBJ2-3 and V is TRBV5-1, with 10 bases identical to TRBD1. From germline, CDR1 is SGHRS and CDR2 YFSETQ. The CDR3 covers 16 residues. V was clipped by 0 bases and J by 4 bases; unmatched bases: 5. The CDR3 reads CASSLGDRGMADTQYF. DNA for the CDR3: TGCGCCAGCAGCTTGGGGGACAGGGGAATGGCAGATACGCAGTATTTT.

The V gene is TRBV2, the J gene TRBJ2-1; 11 bases are a match to TRBD2. Unmatched junction bases numbered 7, after V lost 4 bases and J lost 8 bases. Per the germline V gene, CDR1 is SNHLY and CDR2 is FYNNEI. The CDR3 totals 15 residues. For the CDR3, the DNA is TGTGCCAGCAGTGGGACTAGCGGGTACTCGGATGAGCAGTTCTTC. Amino acids: CASSGTSGYSDEQFF.